The text below deals with one T cell receptor (beta chain). Per the authors' pipeline: Nucleated cell number was recorded as an estimate derived from reference gene primer amplification. TCRdb keeps only in-frame clones here, not all; method: immunoSEQ multiplex PCR. The DNA gave D and trimming, while V, J and clone size come from that table. The sample lists a few hundred thousand clones, around 89% occurring once. The entry originates in a study of blood T cell repertoires in COVID-19. In the study overall: Acute and convalescent COVID-19 specimens originated in the United States, Italy and Spain. Sources were T cells, B-cell-depleted T cells, or PBMCs; the material itself was cDNA or gDNA.

Trimming stripped 3 bases from V and 4 bases from J, with 13 bases between. The CDR3 has 14 residues. Germline CDR1 and CDR2: GTSNPN and SVGIG (reference sequence). The chain combines TRBV30 with TRBJ1-5, with D possibly TRBD1 on 5 matching bases. The sample taken for sequencing was peripheral blood. This TCR was sampled from a man aged 25-45 years with acute or convalescent COVID-19. The CDR3 region is CAWRVAGMNQPQHF. CDR3 in DNA: TGTGCCTGGAGGGTGGCAGGGATGAATCAGCCCCAGCATTTT. The whole variable domain, remainder taken from reference TRBV30 and TRBJ1-5, is SQTIHQWPATLVQPVGSPLSLECTVEGTSNPNLYWYRQAAGRGLQLLFYSVGIGQISSEVPQNLSASRPQDRQFILSSKKLLLSDSGFYLCAWRVAGMNQPQHFGDGTRLSIL.